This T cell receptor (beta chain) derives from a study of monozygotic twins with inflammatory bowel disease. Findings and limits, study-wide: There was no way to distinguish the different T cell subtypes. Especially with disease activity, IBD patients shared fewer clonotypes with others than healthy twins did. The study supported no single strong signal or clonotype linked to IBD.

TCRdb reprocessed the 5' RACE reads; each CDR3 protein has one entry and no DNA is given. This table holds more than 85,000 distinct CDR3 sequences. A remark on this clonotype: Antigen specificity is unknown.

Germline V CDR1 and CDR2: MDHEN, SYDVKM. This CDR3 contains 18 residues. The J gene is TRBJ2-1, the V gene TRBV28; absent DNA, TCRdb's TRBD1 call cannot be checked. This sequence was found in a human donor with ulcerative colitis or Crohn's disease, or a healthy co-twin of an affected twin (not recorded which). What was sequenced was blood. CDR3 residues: CASSNRDEGLSHGNEQFF.